This T cell receptor (beta chain) was sequenced during a study of blood T cell repertoires in COVID-19 (dated by TCRdb to 2020 to 2022). About the study as a whole: Samples from collaborators originated in the United States, Italy and Spain and spanned both the acute and convalescent phases of COVID-19. The prospective study material was composed of cDNA or gDNA derived from T cells, B-cell-depleted T cells, or PBMCs. Samples came from the ongoing ImmuneRACE study (first 160 participants) plus 1,254 subjects from 6 global collaborators. Where HLA class I and class II types were available, the types were taken from metadata supplied by the sample provider, not from assay-based typing. The dataset comprised deeply sampled blood TCRbeta repertoires from subjects exposed to, actively infected with, or recovered from COVID-19. The repertoires were made available in a free public database intended to serve as a resource for research on the immune response to SARS-CoV-2. Sample metadata almost always included a de-identified subject ID, COVID-19 status, age in years and sex.

Broad study findings and their caveats: Clinical and demographic metadata were provided uncurated, with the amount varying by source and participant.

Comments on this clone: This clone's antigen is unknown. No much larger clone exists at a distance of one base, and base qualities are not known.

TCRbeta CDR3 regions were amplified from genomic DNA by means of the immunoSEQ Assay, a bias-controlled multiplex PCR. For the original study's pipeline: The number of nucleated cells in each sample was estimated by amplification of reference gene primers within the assay. To quantify the absolute abundance of each unique TCRbeta CDR3 rearrangement, sequence reads were collapsed and filtered. Productive Simpson clonality was computed per sample as the square root of Simpson's diversity index over productive rearrangements. Held by TCRdb, this immuneACCESS table contains in-frame sequences only and omits some clones. Under half of the omission traces to an unresolved V gene where checked; the cause of the rest is unknown. That table furnishes V, J and clone size, whereas the DNA furnished D and trimming. The sample table holds about 88,000 clones, of which roughly 84% were seen once. The ten largest clonotypes hold about 3% of the sample.

The collaborating institutions used their own protocols to collect whole blood in K2EDTA tubes. For TCRbeta analysis, collaborators shipped samples as frozen whole blood, isolated PBMCs, or DNA extracted from either of those sample types. The CDR3 sequence holds 15 residues, the cysteine and phenylalanine included. The kept DNA is CDR3 alone, 45 bases in frame from the first base. Deletion took 4 bases off V and 7 bases off J, with a span of 15 bases between the germline ends. Sequences were obtained from peripheral blood. The chain joins TRBV5-3 to TRBJ1-6, and TRBD1 may be the D gene, going by 5 matching bases. TRBV5-3 is an ORF; its function is uncertain. The origin of this receptor is a woman older than 75 with acute or convalescent COVID-19. The DNA sequence reads TGTGCCAGAAGCCTGCAGGGTTTCCCCAATTCACCCCTCCACTTT. Translated, this is CARSLQGFPNSPLHF.